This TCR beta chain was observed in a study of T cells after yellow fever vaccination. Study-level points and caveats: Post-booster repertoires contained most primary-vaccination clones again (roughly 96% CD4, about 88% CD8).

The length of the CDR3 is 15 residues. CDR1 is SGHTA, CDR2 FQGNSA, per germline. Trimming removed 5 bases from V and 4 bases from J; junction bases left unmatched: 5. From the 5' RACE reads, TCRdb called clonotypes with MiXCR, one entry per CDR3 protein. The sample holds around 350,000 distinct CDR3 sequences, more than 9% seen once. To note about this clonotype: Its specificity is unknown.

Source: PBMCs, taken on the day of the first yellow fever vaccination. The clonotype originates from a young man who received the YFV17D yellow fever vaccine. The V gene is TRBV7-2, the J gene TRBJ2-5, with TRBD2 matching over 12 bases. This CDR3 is CASSRWTSGVETQYF. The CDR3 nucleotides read TGTGCCAGCAGCCGCTGGACTAGCGGGGTAGAGACCCAGTACTTC.